These 23 T cell receptor beta chains were sequenced from one sample in a study of blood T cells in healthy people across ages. A second about 6 to 12 cycle PCR used barcoded and J-beta primers. TCRdb processed the 5' RACE reads anew with MiXCR; each CDR3 protein has one entry. The profile covers about 2 million distinct CDR3 sequences, with about 49% appearing a single time and approximately 2.1% taken by the ten largest. The sample comprised blood. The source is a woman aged 40 to 49 in good health.

This sequence joins TRBV5-6 and TRBJ1-4; 8 bases line up with TRBD1. V lost 3 bases, J lost 8 bases, and 6 bases stayed unmatched. From germline, CDR1 is SGHDT and CDR2 YYEEEE. The CDR3 extends over 14 amino acids. CDR3 DNA sequence: TGTGCCAGCAGCTCAGGGACAGGTCCCGAAAAACTGTTTTTT. The encoded protein is CASSSGTGPEKLFF.

The V gene is TRBV4-1, the J gene TRBJ2-1; no definite D call. V was pared by 2 bases and J by 6 bases, with 5 bases between. The CDR3 sequence is 12 residues long. Germline loops: CDR1 MGHRA, CDR2 YSYEKL. CDR3 residues: CASSQNINEQFF. CDR3 nucleotides: TGCGCCAGCAGCCAAAACATCAATGAGCAGTTCTTC.

V gene TRBV7-2 combines with J gene TRBJ2-3; 10 positions agree with TRBD2. The CDR3 is 15 amino acids. Germline V gene sequence: CDR1 SGHTA, CDR2 FQGNSA. Trimming removed 4 bases from V and 5 bases from J; junction bases left unmatched: 6. The chain's CDR3 is CASSSQAGGLDTQYF. The CDR3 DNA reads TGTGCCAGCAGCTCCCAAGCGGGGGGGTTAGATACGCAGTATTTT.

The J gene is TRBJ1-1, the V gene TRBV4-2; 7 nucleotides align to TRBD1. V trimming: 1 base; J trimming: 9 bases; junction bases outside the gene matches: 5. Germline-derived CDR1 and CDR2 are LGHNA and YNFKEQ. CDR3 length: 13 residues. CDR3 amino acids: CASSQVRTGKAFF. The CDR3 nucleotides read TGTGCCAGCAGCCAAGTTCGGACAGGTAAAGCTTTCTTT.

The rearrangement joins TRBV5-1 to TRBJ2-3, with 7 bases fitting TRBD1. Germline V gene sequence: CDR1 SGHRS, CDR2 YFSETQ. This CDR3 comprises 16 residues. V gave up 0 bases and J gave up 6 bases; unmatched junction bases: 10. The CDR3 DNA follows: TGCGCCAGCAGCTTGGCCATTGACAGGGACATCGATACGCAGTATTTT. Translation: CASSLAIDRDIDTQYF.

The chain combines TRBV7-9 with TRBJ2-7; TRBD2 matches 7 bases. Germline values: CDR1 SEHNR, CDR2 FQNEAQ (reference sequence). This CDR3 has 16 residues. V gave up 5 bases and J gave up 1 base; unmatched junction bases: 11. In nucleotides, the CDR3 is TGTGCCAGCAGCCAGCGGGACCGGGCGGAATCCTACGAGCAGTACTTC. Protein sequence: CASSQRDRAESYEQYF.

The chain recombines TRBV6-6 with TRBJ1-2; the D gene is possibly TRBD1 (6 bases). CDR1 MNHNY and CDR2 SVGAGI come from the germline V gene (reference sequence). With 6 bases removed from V and 8 bases from J, the gap between germline ends came to 16 bases. The CDR3 totals 13 residues. The CDR3 here is CASSPRPGAGYTF. The DNA of the CDR3 is TGTGCCAGCAGCCCAAGGCCGGGGGCGGGCTACACCTTC.

The genes are TRBV28 and TRBJ2-1; possible D gene TRBD2, 5 bases. CDR1 and CDR2 (germline): MDHEN, SYDVKM. The CDR3 runs to 14 residues. V was trimmed by 8 bases and J by 2 bases, leaving 13 bases between them. For the CDR3, the DNA is TGTGCCAGCCACAGTTCTAGCACCTACAATGAGCAGTTCTTC. Encoded protein: CASHSSSTYNEQFF.

This clonotype was counted at least ten times. The V call is TRBV6-2 or TRBV6-3, the J call TRBJ1-5; a possible D gene is TRBD1 (6 bases). Between the trimmed V and J ends, which lost 8 bases and 4 bases, there was a span of 9 bases. CDR1 is MNHEY, CDR2 SVGEGT, per germline. CDR3 length equals 12 residues. CDR3 coding DNA: TGTGCCAGCGAACAGGGAAATCAGCCCCAGCATTTT. Protein sequence: CASEQGNQPQHF.

This chain uses TRBV29-1 with TRBJ2-1; D is uncertain. Looked up from germline, CDR1 is SQVTM and CDR2 is ANQGSEA. V was shortened by 1 base and J by 9 bases, with 16 bases between the two germline ends. The CDR3 is made up of 14 amino acids. In DNA form, the CDR3 reads TGCAGCGTTGAAGGCGCCTCAGGCCCGGGTGAGCAGTTCTTC. This sequence encodes CSVEGASGPGEQFF.

This clonotype was observed a few times. V and J are TRBV7-9 and TRBJ1-6; no definite D call. Germline V lookup: CDR1 SEHNR, CDR2 FQNEAQ (reference sequence). V shed 6 bases and J shed 2 bases, with 8 bases lying between them. The CDR3 contains 14 residues. The CDR3 here is CASRQETYNSPLHF. The CDR3 DNA reads as TGTGCCAGCAGGCAGGAGACCTATAATTCACCCCTCCACTTT.

The chain carries TRBV7-2 and TRBJ1-1; a weak D match, TRBD1 (5 bases). Trimming left V 5 bases short and J 11 bases short, with 18 bases between. Germline values: CDR1 SGHTA, CDR2 FQGNSA. This CDR3 is built from 13 residues. Here the CDR3 reads CASSRDPRGRAFF. The CDR3 nucleotides read TGTGCCAGCAGCCGGGACCCGCGGGGTAGGGCTTTCTTT.

This chain connects TRBV27 to TRBJ2-7, with D tentatively TRBD2 (7 bases). The CDR3 runs to 20 residues. The V end was cut by 6 bases, the J end by 0 bases, with 30 bases between. Looked up from germline, CDR1 is MNHEY and CDR2 is SMNVEV (reference sequence). This CDR3 reads CASRKPLGRGATLSSYEQYF. The DNA of the CDR3 is TGTGCCAGCAGAAAACCCCTCGGCCGGGGGGCTACACTGAGCTCCTACGAGCAGTACTTC.

The genes are TRBV20-1 and TRBJ2-3, with 7 bases lining up with TRBD2. The CDR3 runs to 16 residues. V lost 0 bases, J lost 3 bases, and 9 bases stayed unmatched. The germline gives CDR1 DFQATT, CDR2 SNEGSKA (reference sequence). CDR3 protein: CSARDLSSGSTDTQYF. CDR3 nucleotide sequence: TGCAGTGCTAGAGATCTTTCTAGCGGAAGTACAGATACGCAGTATTTT.

The V and J genes are TRBV27 and TRBJ2-7, with a weak D call TRBD1 (6 bases). From germline, CDR1 is MNHEY and CDR2 SMNVEV (reference sequence). The CDR3 consists of 15 residues. V lost 2 bases to trimming and J lost 7 bases, with 18 bases between them. The chain's CDR3 is CASSLLGGTTLEQYF. The CDR3, as DNA: TGTGCCAGCAGTTTACTAGGGGGAACCACCTTAGAGCAGTACTTC.

CDR3 amino acids: CASSQEVAGTYNEQFF. The CDR3 DNA follows: TGTGCCAGCAGCCAAGAGGTAGCGGGGACCTACAATGAGCAGTTCTTC. V gene TRBV4-2 combines with J gene TRBJ2-1, with TRBD2 identical over 8 bases. J was trimmed by 2 bases and V by 0 bases; bases with no gene match: 3. Germline V gives CDR1 LGHNA, CDR2 YNFKEQ. CDR3 length: 16 amino acids.

V gene TRBV20-1 combines with J gene TRBJ1-1; D gene ambiguous. Germline CDR1 reads DFQATT; CDR2 reads SNEGSKA (reference sequence). The CDR3 consists of 8 residues. The germline V and J ends were trimmed by 4 bases and 9 bases, with 3 bases remaining between them. In DNA form, the CDR3 reads TGCAGTGCTACCAAAGCTTTCTTT. This encodes CSATKAFF.

This chain uses TRBV6-2 or TRBV6-3 with TRBJ1-2; 7 nucleotides match TRBD1. The CDR3 is 14 amino acids. V was pared by 6 bases and J by 5 bases, with 9 bases of the junction left unmatched. Germline V CDR1 and CDR2: MNHEY, SVGEGT. The CDR3 coding sequence is TGTGCCAGCAGCAGACAGGGAGCCCGATATGGCTACACCTTC. It is translated as CASSRQGARYGYTF.

This clonotype was picked up a small number of times. J is TRBJ2-7 and V is TRBV12-3 or TRBV12-4; TRBD1 agrees at 9 bases. Losses at the gene ends were 5 bases for V and 7 bases for J; bases not matched to a gene: 12. The CDR3 is 15 residues long. The CDR3 DNA sequence: TGTGCCAGCAGTGCCATACGGGACAGGGCGCGAGAGCAGTACTTC. Translation: CASSAIRDRAREQYF.

The chain employs TRBV5-6 and TRBJ2-1, with 8 bases aligning to TRBD2. The CDR3 is 16 residues long. Looked up from germline, CDR1 is SGHDT and CDR2 is YYEEEE. V lost 1 base to trimming and J lost 10 bases; unmatched junction nucleotides: 13. The DNA of the CDR3 is TGTGCCAGCAGCTTGCCAGCGGGGGCCCTTTCAGGGGAGCAGTTCTTC. Translating gives CASSLPAGALSGEQFF.

This clonotype appeared a few times. The rearrangement joins TRBV4-2 to TRBJ2-5; tentatively, D is TRBD2 (6 bases). Germline loops: CDR1 LGHNA, CDR2 YNFKEQ. V was pared by 0 bases and J by 5 bases, with 13 bases between. The CDR3 runs to 15 residues. This chain's CDR3 is CASSQDLGLGETQYF. The CDR3, as DNA: TGTGCCAGCAGCCAAGATTTGGGACTGGGGGAGACCCAGTACTTC.

The chain uses TRBV7-9 and TRBJ2-3, with D possibly called TRBD1 or TRBD2 (5 bases each). Germline CDR1 SEHNR, CDR2 FQNEAQ (reference sequence). CDR3 length equals 16 residues. Trimming removed 2 bases from V and 0 bases from J, with 12 bases in between. CDR3 DNA: TGTGCCAGCAGCTTACCTTCTGGGACCAGCACAGATACGCAGTATTTT. It translates to CASSLPSGTSTDTQYF.

V gene TRBV3-1 combines with J gene TRBJ1-2; no clear D gene. Trimming left V 8 bases short and J 8 bases short, with 18 bases between. This CDR3 has 13 amino acids. From germline, CDR1 is LGHDT and CDR2 YNNKEL (reference sequence). CDR3 in DNA: TGTGCCAGCGTAGGCTCCCGTGGAGGGGGCTACACCTTC. Its translation is CASVGSRGGGYTF.